The 12 T cell receptor beta chains presented below share a single source sample, sequenced in a study of blood T cell repertoires in COVID-19. Generated by immunoSEQ multiplex PCR, the TCRdb table keeps only in-frame clones and is missing some. This sample has a few hundred thousand clones, with roughly 84% found just once. Input material: peripheral blood. These receptors originate from a woman aged 40 to 55 who had recovered from COVID-19.

CDR3 nucleotide sequence: TGTGCCAGTAGTATTACCAGGAACATCTCTGGTAGCAATCAGCCCCAGCATTTT. Translated, it gives CASSITRNISGSNQPQHF. The chain carries TRBV19 and TRBJ1-5; D unclear. V gave up 3 bases and J gave up 0 bases, with 18 bases separating them. The CDR3 is made up of 18 amino acids. Germline V lookup: CDR1 LNHDA, CDR2 SQIVND (reference sequence).

This clone was counted once. The chain couples TRBV4-1 to TRBJ2-2; 7 positions match TRBD2. CDR3 length: 19 amino acids. Germline V gene lookup returns CDR1 MGHRA and CDR2 YSYEKL. V lost 1 base, J lost 3 bases, and 14 bases stayed unmatched. The CDR3 DNA reads as TGCGCCAGCAGCCAAGCTCCGATGATAAAGCGGGGACACACCGGGGAGCTGTTTTTT. The encoded protein is CASSQAPMIKRGHTGELFF.

The chain couples TRBV7-8 to TRBJ2-1; TRBD2 matches 11 bases. V gave up 1 base and J gave up 5 bases; unmatched junction bases: 10. Germline CDR1 is SGHVS and CDR2 is FQNEAQ. The CDR3 totals 18 residues. CDR3 in amino acids: CASSLEGLAATYHNEQFF. CDR3 coding DNA: TGTGCCAGCAGCTTAGAGGGACTAGCGGCCACCTACCACAATGAGCAGTTCTTC.

The chain employs TRBV18 and TRBJ2-7; TRBD1 is a possible D gene (6 bases). There are 15 residues in the CDR3. Germline values: CDR1 KGHSH, CDR2 LQKENI. V lost 3 bases to trimming and J lost 0 bases, with 12 bases between them. The CDR3 DNA follows: TGTGCCAGCTCACCGGGACACCTGAGCTCCTACGAGCAGTACTTC. As protein: CASSPGHLSSYEQYF.

This rearrangement joins TRBV18 to TRBJ2-7; 9 bases match TRBD1. Trimming took 3 bases from V and 5 from J; bases not matched to a gene: 11. There are 16 residues in the CDR3. The germline V gene has CDR1 KGHSH and CDR2 LQKENI. CDR3 region: CASSPRSGQGSHEQYF. As DNA, the CDR3 is TGTGCCAGCTCACCCAGGAGTGGACAGGGGTCCCACGAGCAGTACTTC.

This chain joins TRBV18 and TRBJ1-3; D uncertain. CDR3 length: 12 amino acids. V lost 2 bases and J lost 4, with 3 bases in between. Germline values: CDR1 KGHSH, CDR2 LQKENI. CDR3 in amino acids: CASSPAGNTIYF. The CDR3 DNA is TGTGCCAGCTCACCAGCGGGAAACACCATATATTTT.

In its sample, this clone was seen once. The chain employs TRBV6-5 and TRBJ1-5; 7 positions agree with TRBD1. There are 16 residues in the CDR3. V lost 4 bases, J lost 7 bases, and 13 bases stayed unmatched. The germline V gene has CDR1 MNHEY and CDR2 SVGAGI. In nucleotides, the CDR3 is TGTGCCAGCAGTTTTCAGCTAAGACAGGGAGTCCAGCCCCAGCATTTT. It specifies CASSFQLRQGVQPQHF.

The V gene is TRBV9, the J gene TRBJ2-1; 7 nucleotides agree with TRBD2. Per the germline V gene, CDR1 is SGDLS and CDR2 is YYNGEE. This CDR3 contains 15 residues. V lost 4 bases to trimming and J lost 3 bases; unmatched junction nucleotides: 7. The CDR3 is CASSFRGDLYNEQFF. The CDR3 DNA sequence: TGTGCCAGCAGCTTTCGGGGGGACCTCTACAATGAGCAGTTCTTC.

The V gene is TRBV20-1, the J gene TRBJ2-3, with D uncertain. The V end lost 8 bases, the J end lost 2 bases, and 8 bases lay between the germline ends. The CDR3 is made up of 11 amino acids. Germline V gene lookup returns CDR1 DFQATT and CDR2 SNEGSKA (reference sequence). CDR3 nucleotides: TGCAGTACGGGTTACACAGATACGCAGTATTTT. It specifies CSTGYTDTQYF.

The chain couples TRBV6-5 to TRBJ1-2; D gene uncertain. This CDR3 spans 15 amino acids. The V end was cut by 0 bases, the J end by 4 bases, with 12 bases between. Germline V gives CDR1 MNHEY, CDR2 SVGAGI. Written as DNA, the CDR3 is TGTGCCAGCAGTTACTCCCGGGGTGGTACCTATGGCTACACCTTC. It encodes CASSYSRGGTYGYTF.

V usage is TRBV4-1 and J usage is TRBJ1-1, with a weak D call TRBD1 (5 bases). The CDR3 covers 15 residues. Germline V gives CDR1 MGHRA, CDR2 YSYEKL. V gave up 4 bases and J gave up 0 bases, with 12 bases separating them. The CDR3: CASSPMSGMNTEAFF. CDR3 bases: TGCGCCAGCAGCCCCATGTCAGGGATGAACACTGAAGCTTTCTTT.

The chain couples TRBV5-6 to TRBJ1-5, with D possibly TRBD1 on 5 matching bases. The germline V gene encodes CDR1 SGHDT and CDR2 YYEEEE. The V end was cut by 1 base, the J end by 7 bases, with 15 bases between. The CDR3 has 15 amino acids. This CDR3 reads CASSLMNRLEQPQHF. Written as DNA, the CDR3 is TGTGCCAGCAGCTTGATGAACAGGTTAGAACAGCCCCAGCATTTT.